Described below is a single T cell receptor (beta chain) sequence and its context. The donors formed part of the approximately 130-subject validation cohort, distinct from the roughly 670-subject first cohort. This CDR3 contains 14 residues. Looked up from germline, CDR1 is MNHEY and CDR2 is SVGAGI. Deletions cut 7 bases from V and 2 bases from J, with 14 bases between. Method: immunoSEQ multiplex PCR; TCRdb's copy keeps in-frame clones and lacks some. The sample includes about 73,000 clones, roughly 96% seen only once; the top ten take 3% to 4%. These data come from a study of cytomegalovirus exposure and HLA in healthy donors. Study-wide context: The same platform as the 500 to 700 first-cohort repertoires was used for the 95 to 150 validation repertoires, a later analysis reported.

The clonotype comes from a man younger than 30 in good health and CMV-seronegative. Specimen: PBMCs. The rearrangement links TRBV6-5 to TRBJ1-1; D is uncertain. The CDR3 here is CASTRPGINTEAFF. The DNA of the CDR3 is TGTGCCAGCACCCGACCGGGGATAAACACTGAAGCTTTCTTT.